A single sample is the source of the 8 T cell receptor beta chains below, sequenced in a study of blood T cell repertoires in COVID-19. TCRdb's copy holds only in-frame clones and misses some; the assay was immunoSEQ multiplex PCR. The sample shows under 300,000 clones, approximately 86% of them seen only once. The sequenced sample consisted of peripheral blood. These receptors originate from a woman of 80 years or more with active or convalescent COVID-19.

The chain combines TRBV6-5 with TRBJ2-2; D is ambiguous. Germline lookup yields CDR1 MNHEY and CDR2 SVGAGI. The CDR3 is 12 residues long. Between the trimmed V and J ends, which lost 2 bases and 6 bases, there was a span of 4 bases. The CDR3 sequence is CASSYTAGELFF. DNA of the CDR3: TGTGCCAGCAGTTACACGGCCGGGGAGCTGTTTTTT.

This clone was seen only once. The chain has TRBV27 and TRBJ1-2; 10 positions agree with TRBD1. J lost 5 bases, V lost 5 bases, and 14 bases had no gene match. CDR1 MNHEY and CDR2 SMNVEV come from the germline V gene (reference sequence). This CDR3 is 17 amino acids long. CDR3 sequence: CASSLTGGIGDWYGYTF. The CDR3 region has the DNA TGTGCCAGCAGTCTGACAGGGGGCATTGGAGATTGGTATGGCTACACCTTC.

CDR3 sequence: CASSSTGAPQDTEAFF. CDR3 nucleotide sequence: TGTGCCAGCAGTTCGACAGGGGCCCCCCAGGACACTGAAGCTTTCTTT. The genes are TRBV28 and TRBJ1-1; 8 nucleotides line up with TRBD1. Germline loops: CDR1 MDHEN, CDR2 SYDVKM. Trimming cost V 4 bases and J 3 bases; bases outside gene matches: 10. CDR3 length: 16 residues.

The chain recombines TRBV7-8 with TRBJ2-1, with D maybe TRBD1 (6 bases). The germline CDR1 and CDR2 sequences are SGHVS and FQNEAQ. This CDR3 has 16 residues. V lost 4 bases, J lost 0 bases, and 13 bases lay in between. The CDR3 DNA reads TGTGCCAGCAGCTCCTACAGGGTTAGCTCCTACAATGAGCAGTTCTTC. The encoded protein is CASSSYRVSSYNEQFF. Full variable domain (remainder filled in from reference TRBV7-8 and TRBJ2-1): GAGVSQSPRYKVAKRGQDVALRCDPISGHVSLFWYQQALGQGPEFLTYFQNEAQLDKSGLPSDRFFAERPEGSVSTLKIQRTQQEDSAVYLCASSSYRVSSYNEQFFGPGTRLTVL.

V and J are TRBV11-2 and TRBJ2-1, with D perhaps matching TRBD1 (6 bases). V lost 5 bases and J lost 1, with 9 bases in between. Germline CDR1 SGHAT, CDR2 FQNNGV. This CDR3 contains 14 residues. CDR3 loop: CASSGTPSYNEQFF. DNA of the CDR3: TGTGCCAGCAGCGGGACACCTTCCTACAATGAGCAGTTCTTC.

The rearrangement joins TRBV5-1 to TRBJ1-2, with TRBD1 as a possible D gene (5 bases). Per germline, CDR1 SGHRS and CDR2 YFSETQ. CDR3 length equals 15 residues. With 0 bases removed from V and 4 bases from J, the gap between germline ends came to 13 bases. The CDR3 bases are TGCGCCAGCAGCTTGGTGGGCAGGGTGGGCTATGGCTACACCTTC. Its translation: CASSLVGRVGYGYTF.

The rearrangement uses TRBV19 and TRBJ1-5, with 9 bases fitting TRBD1. Trimming took 4 bases from V and 6 from J; bases not matched to a gene: 7. Germline loops: CDR1 LNHDA, CDR2 SQIVND (reference sequence). CDR3 length: 15 amino acids. CDR3 DNA: TGTGCCAGTAGTACCAGGACAGGGGTCTCTCAGCCCCAGCATTTT. This codes for CASSTRTGVSQPQHF.

CDR3 nucleotides: TGTGCCAGCTCAGCCAAAACAGGGAACAATGAGCAGTTCTTC. Encoded protein: CASSAKTGNNEQFF. V is TRBV18 and J is TRBJ2-1, with a tentative D call TRBD1 (6 bases). This CDR3 comprises 14 residues. Germline V CDR1 and CDR2: KGHSH, LQKENI. The V end lost 5 bases, the J end lost 5 bases, and 13 bases lay between the germline ends.